The 22 T cell receptor beta chains in this list originate from one sample, sequenced in a study of shared clonotypes between healthy human individuals (dated by TCRdb to the early 2020s). Library generation was performed with the immunoSEQ multiplex PCR assay. What TCRdb holds here is the immuneACCESS table cut down to in-frame rearrangements. Part of the clones is not present; checked against another copy, under half of the missing clones reflect an unresolved V gene, and the others are unexplained. A total of about 2.1 million clones appear in this sample, more than 85% of them only once. The ten top clones hold under 2% of the sample. CD8 naive samples consisted of CD45RO-negative cells that were positively selected for CCR7, yielding a CD45RA+CCR7+ population without TemRA cells. Material for sequencing was naive CD8+ T cells from PBMCs. The cell subset or site tag for this specimen amounts to: CD45RA+CCR7+. The source of these receptors is a man between 18 and 29 years old in good health. Some clones in this sample may be carry-over from other donors' samples.

The chain is built from TRBV29-1 and TRBJ2-7, with TRBD1 matching over 7 bases. This CDR3 has 11 amino acids. V trimming: 7 bases; J trimming: 6 bases; junction bases outside the gene matches: 6. Germline-derived CDR1 and CDR2 are SQVTM and ANQGSEA. CDR3 coding DNA: TGCAGCGCATGGACAGGATCCGAGCAGTACTTC. As protein: CSAWTGSEQYF.

The rearrangement joins TRBV11-2 to TRBJ2-5, with 7 positions matching TRBD2. The ends lost 3 bases at V and 4 bases at J; junction bases unmatched: 11. The CDR3 has 16 residues. Germline lookup yields CDR1 SGHAT and CDR2 FQNNGV. CDR3 amino acids: CASSLYSRGGSETQYF. DNA for the CDR3: TGTGCCAGCAGCTTGTATTCCCGGGGAGGGTCAGAGACCCAGTACTTC. Full variable domain (missing parts from reference TRBV11-2 and TRBJ2-5): EAGVAQSPRYKIIEKRQSVAFWCNPISGHATLYWYQQILGQGPKLLIQFQNNGVVDDSQLPKDRFSAERLKGVDSTLKIQPAKLEDSAVYLCASSLYSRGGSETQYFGPGTRLLVL.

This clone was recorded once. This chain links TRBV7-2 with TRBJ2-2; D is unclear. V was pared by 7 bases and J by 2 bases, with 11 bases between. The germline V gene has CDR1 SGHTA and CDR2 FQGNSA. This CDR3 comprises 14 residues. The CDR3 region is CASTLSRNTGELFF. In DNA, the CDR3 is TGTGCCAGCACCCTTAGCAGAAACACCGGGGAGCTGTTTTTT.

J is TRBJ1-2 and V is TRBV4-1; the D is unclear. Germline CDR1 MGHRA, CDR2 YSYEKL. CDR3 length equals 15 residues. V lost 0 bases and J 4 bases, leaving 12 bases between the germline ends. The CDR3 bases are TGCGCCAGCAGCCAAGATCGCACGGCTTCCTATGGCTACACCTTC. Protein: CASSQDRTASYGYTF.

The rearrangement joins TRBV6-4 to TRBJ2-3, with 9 bases fitting TRBD2. Germline CDR1 is MRHNA and CDR2 is SNTAGT. V lost 4 bases to trimming and J lost 5 bases; unmatched junction nucleotides: 7. CDR3 length equals 15 residues. The DNA for the CDR3 is TGTGCCAGCAGTGTTAGCGGGAGTAGAAAAGATACGCAGTATTTT. It yields the protein CASSVSGSRKDTQYF.

The chain uses TRBV27 and TRBJ2-3, with D perhaps being TRBD1 or TRBD2 (5 bases each). CDR3 size: 16 residues. V lost 6 bases to trimming and J lost 0 bases, with 16 bases between them. In germline, CDR1 is MNHEY, CDR2 SMNVEV (reference sequence). CDR3 nucleotides: TGTGCCAGCAGCCCGCCGGGGCCTTGGAGCACAGATACGCAGTATTTT. Amino acids: CASSPPGPWSTDTQYF.

In DNA form, the CDR3 reads TGTGCCAGCAGTCCCACCGGGACTAATGGGTACAATGAGCAGTTCTTC. It encodes CASSPTGTNGYNEQFF. This chain joins TRBV27 and TRBJ2-1; 7 positions match TRBD2. The CDR3 runs to 16 residues. Germline-derived CDR1 and CDR2 are MNHEY and SMNVEV (reference sequence). The junction had 11 bases not matched to a gene; V was cut back by 5 bases and J by 4 bases.

The V call is TRBV7-9, the J call TRBJ2-3, with 7 bases aligning to TRBD1. CDR1 is SEHNR and CDR2 is FQNEAQ in the germline V gene (reference sequence). The CDR3 sequence is 16 residues long. Trimming took 5 bases from V and 0 from J; bases not matched to a gene: 8. For the CDR3, the DNA is TGTGCCAGCAGCCTTCCCCGGGACAGAAGCACAGATACGCAGTATTTT. Protein sequence: CASSLPRDRSTDTQYF.

The CDR3 DNA is TGTGCCAGCCGGGACAGGCGTTCCTACGAGCAGTACTTC. Its translation: CASRDRRSYEQYF. The chain links TRBV4-2 to TRBJ2-7; 8 bases agree with TRBD1. Germline V gives CDR1 LGHNA, CDR2 YNFKEQ. This CDR3 is 13 amino acids long. Germline trimming cut 8 bases from V and 1 base from J; bases unmatched to any gene: 4.

The rearrangement uses TRBV27 and TRBJ2-5; TRBD2 agrees at 8 bases. CDR1 is MNHEY and CDR2 is SMNVEV in the germline V gene (reference sequence). V was pared by 3 bases and J by 1 base, with 7 bases of the junction left unmatched. This CDR3 region has 16 residues. The CDR3 bases are TGTGCCAGCAGTTTTATTCGGGGGGGCATCCAAGAGACCCAGTACTTC. Translation: CASSFIRGGIQETQYF.

Here the CDR3 reads CASSQPGQRLKTGELFF. In DNA form, the CDR3 reads TGCGCCAGCAGCCAACCGGGACAGCGTTTGAAGACCGGGGAGCTGTTTTTT. The J gene is TRBJ2-2, the V gene TRBV4-3, with TRBD1 matching over 7 bases. Losses at the gene ends were 2 bases for V and 5 bases for J; bases not matched to a gene: 11. The CDR3 is 17 residues long. CDR1 LGHNA and CDR2 YSLEER come from the germline V gene.

The CDR3, as DNA: TGTGCCAGCAGTGTAAGACTAGCGGGTGCCTACGAGCAGTACTTC. It translates to CASSVRLAGAYEQYF. The chain is built from TRBV27 and TRBJ2-7; 10 nucleotides line up with TRBD2. This CDR3 spans 15 amino acids. CDR1 is MNHEY, CDR2 SMNVEV, per germline (reference sequence). The junction had 6 bases not matched to a gene; V was cut back by 5 bases and J by 2 bases.

The rearrangement links TRBV28 to TRBJ1-2; TRBD1 aligns across 9 bases. Germline assignment: CDR1 MDHEN and CDR2 SYDVKM. V lost 11 bases and J lost 3; bases outside the gene matches: 4. The CDR3 has 12 residues. The chain's CDR3 is CAGRTGDYGYTF. The CDR3 coding sequence is TGTGCCGGACGGACAGGGGACTATGGCTACACCTTC.

The J gene is TRBJ2-7, the V gene TRBV5-1; TRBD1 agrees at 7 bases. Germline V gives CDR1 SGHRS, CDR2 YFSETQ. The J segment lost 1 base and the V segment lost 0 bases, leaving 10 bases of the junction unmatched. The CDR3 covers 17 residues. The CDR3 bases are TGCGCCAGCAGCTTGGTCCCTCGGGCAGGGGGTTCCTACGAGCAGTACTTC. This codes for CASSLVPRAGGSYEQYF.

This clone came up once. This sample includes further DNA sequences coding for the same CDR3. This rearrangement joins TRBV6-1 to TRBJ1-1; the match to TRBD1 covers 10 bases. The CDR3 has 14 residues. Germline CDR1 is MNHNS and CDR2 is SASEGT. The J segment lost 1 base and the V segment lost 5 bases, leaving 1 base of the junction unmatched. The CDR3 loop reads CASSWTGGNTEAFF. CDR3 in DNA: TGTGCCAGCAGTTGGACAGGGGGGAACACTGAAGCTTTCTTT.

This clone appeared once. V is TRBV2 and J is TRBJ1-2, with D perhaps TRBD1 (5 bases). Germline values: CDR1 SNHLY, CDR2 FYNNEI. This CDR3 has 14 residues. V gave up 4 bases and J gave up 3 bases, with 12 bases separating them. The CDR3 DNA reads TGTGCCAGCAGTGTAGGGGCAGGGCACTATGGCTACACCTTC. Translating gives CASSVGAGHYGYTF. Drawing the rest from reference TRBV2 and TRBJ1-2, the complete variable domain is EPEVTQTPSHQVTQMGQEVILRCVPISNHLYFYWYRQILGQKVEFLVSFYNNEISEKSEIFDDQFSVERPDGSNFTLKIRSTKLEDSAMYFCASSVGAGHYGYTFGSGTRLTVV.

V and J are TRBV9 and TRBJ2-3, with TRBD2 as a possible D gene (6 bases). The V and J ends lost 4 bases and 2 bases respectively, with 26 bases between them. Germline values: CDR1 SGDLS, CDR2 YYNGEE. This CDR3 contains 19 residues. The CDR3 nucleotides read TGTGCCAGCAGCACAAACAAGGAGGGCCTAATGGGCTACACAGATACGCAGTATTTT. This gives the protein CASSTNKEGLMGYTDTQYF.

Notes on this clone: This sample also contains other DNA sequences that code for the same CDR3. V gene TRBV27 combines with J gene TRBJ2-7; no clear D gene. Between the trimmed V and J ends, which lost 0 bases and 1 base, there was a span of 4 bases. Germline V gene lookup returns CDR1 MNHEY and CDR2 SMNVEV (reference sequence). The CDR3 is made up of 13 amino acids. This CDR3 is CASSLSESYEQYF. The DNA of the CDR3 is TGTGCCAGCAGTTTATCGGAGTCCTACGAGCAGTACTTC.

This clone came up once. The CDR3 coding sequence is TGTGCCAGCTCATGGGGGCCAGGGTGGGACCAAGAGACCCAGTACTTC. Translated, it gives CASSWGPGWDQETQYF. V gene TRBV19 combines with J gene TRBJ2-5, with a possible D match to TRBD1 (6 bases). The CDR3 is made up of 16 amino acids. Germline CDR1 LNHDA, CDR2 SQIVND (reference sequence). V shed 9 bases and J shed 0 bases, with 20 bases lying between them.

The rearrangement uses TRBV4-2 and TRBJ2-1, with TRBD2 matching over 8 bases. The junction had 12 bases not matched to a gene; V was cut back by 2 bases and J by 9 bases. The CDR3 extends over 16 amino acids. Looked up from germline, CDR1 is LGHNA and CDR2 is YNFKEQ. CDR3 residues: CASSQTTREAMGEQFF. The DNA of the CDR3 is TGTGCCAGCAGCCAAACGACGCGGGAGGCCATGGGTGAGCAGTTCTTC.

This clone was seen just once. This chain links TRBV5-6 with TRBJ1-1; D unclear. V was cut by 0 bases and J by 8 bases, with 11 bases left in between. The CDR3 is 13 amino acids. The germline gives CDR1 SGHDT, CDR2 YYEEEE. CDR3 nucleotide sequence: TGTGCCAGCAGCTTGGGGGCAACCCTAGAAGCTTTCTTT. Translating gives CASSLGATLEAFF.

This chain connects TRBV27 to TRBJ2-5, with D tentatively TRBD2 (5 bases). Trimming cost V 5 bases and J 5 bases, with 21 bases left between them. From germline, CDR1 is MNHEY and CDR2 SMNVEV (reference sequence). CDR3 length equals 16 residues. CDR3 sequence (DNA): TGTGCCAGCAGTATAACCCGGTCCTCCCCGGGGGAGACCCAGTACTTC. This sequence encodes CASSITRSSPGETQYF.